The 28 T cell receptor beta chains presented below share a single source sample, sequenced in a study of shared clonotypes between healthy human individuals. Sequencing was performed with immunoSEQ multiplex PCR; in TCRdb, only in-frame clones are kept and a portion is missing. The table includes about 2.4 million clones, 80% to 95% detected once. Sequenced material: naive CD4+ T cells from PBMCs. Specified subset: CD45RA+ positively selected. The source of these receptors is a man younger than 35 in good health. Some clones in this sample may be carry-over from other donors' samples.

This chain joins TRBV15 and TRBJ2-1; TRBD2 matches 10 bases. With V trimmed by 0 bases and J by 4 bases, 6 bases remained unmatched. This CDR3 has 17 amino acids. Germline V CDR1 and CDR2: LNHNV, YYDKDF (reference sequence). CDR3 residues: CATSRDQGLARYNEQFF. Written as DNA, the CDR3 is TGTGCCACCAGCAGAGATCAGGGACTAGCGAGATACAATGAGCAGTTCTTC.

The sample holds a few counts of this clone. The sample contains more than one DNA sequence encoding this CDR3. This chain uses TRBV10-1 with TRBJ1-5; D call uncertain. Trimming took 0 bases from V and 6 from J, leaving 6 bases between them. This CDR3 contains 13 residues. CDR1 is WNHNN, CDR2 SYGVQD, per germline (reference sequence). In DNA, the CDR3 is TGCGCCAGCAGTGAGTCAGGGAGTCAGCCCCAGCATTTT. Translation: CASSESGSQPQHF.

The chain couples TRBV11-2 to TRBJ1-1, with unresolved D. The germline V and J ends were trimmed by 1 base and 4 bases, with 10 bases remaining between them. The CDR3 runs to 14 residues. Germline CDR1 SGHAT, CDR2 FQNNGV. The CDR3 DNA follows: TGTGCCAGCAGCTTAGGTCGGGGAGGCACTGAAGCTTTCTTT. This encodes CASSLGRGGTEAFF.

Worth noting for this clone: Different DNA sequences within this sample yield the same CDR3. The chain is built from TRBV5-4 and TRBJ2-5; D could derive from TRBD1 or TRBD2 (5 bases each). The V and J ends lost 0 bases and 5 bases respectively, with 8 bases between them. This CDR3 contains 13 residues. Germline CDR1 reads SGHNT; CDR2 reads YYREEE (reference sequence). CDR3: CASSLGGTETQYF. DNA for the CDR3: TGTGCCAGCAGCTTGGGAGGGACGGAGACCCAGTACTTC.

The V and J genes are TRBV10-1 and TRBJ2-1; 10 bases are a match to TRBD2. CDR3 length: 14 amino acids. The germline gives CDR1 WNHNN, CDR2 SYGVQD (reference sequence). V dropped 5 bases and J dropped 3; count of bases not matched to a gene: 1. Written as DNA, the CDR3 is TGCGCCAGCAGTCGGACTAGCGGCTACAATGAGCAGTTCTTC. Protein: CASSRTSGYNEQFF.

The genes are TRBV4-3 and TRBJ2-1; 10 positions match TRBD2. With V trimmed by 3 bases and J by 8 bases, 10 bases remained unmatched. The germline gives CDR1 LGHNA, CDR2 YSLEER. This CDR3 has 16 residues. The CDR3: CASSHGQREGRHEQFF. The CDR3 DNA is TGCGCCAGCAGCCATGGTCAGCGGGAGGGCCGCCATGAGCAGTTCTTC.

The chain carries TRBV5-6 and TRBJ1-2; unclear D gene. The CDR3 has 15 residues. Germline V gene sequence: CDR1 SGHDT, CDR2 YYEEEE. V lost 4 bases, J lost 3 bases, and 16 bases lay in between. The CDR3 nucleotides read TGTGCCAGCAGCGTGGGAGTTTTTCCATACTATGGCTACACCTTC. Translated: CASSVGVFPYYGYTF.

The chain employs TRBV28 and TRBJ2-7, with D hard to call. The CDR3 is 14 amino acids. With 3 bases removed from V and 5 bases from J, the gap between germline ends came to 14 bases. Germline lookup yields CDR1 MDHEN and CDR2 SYDVKM. CDR3 DNA sequence: TGTGCCAGCAGTTTTCAGGCAGGTATCGACGAGCAGTACTTC. Translating gives CASSFQAGIDEQYF. Together with reference TRBV28 and TRBJ2-7, the CDR3 gives the full variable domain: DVKVTQSSRYLVKRTGEKVFLECVQDMDHENMFWYRQDPGLGLRLIYFSYDVKMKEKGDIPEGYSVSREKKERFSLILESASTNQTSMYLCASSFQAGIDEQYFGPGTRLTVT.

This chain joins TRBV28 and TRBJ2-2; TRBD2 might be the D (5 bases). V was clipped by 2 bases and J by 2 bases, with 9 bases between them. The V gene's germline CDR1 is MDHEN and CDR2 SYDVKM. CDR3 size: 15 residues. The CDR3 loop is CASSLRPGNTGELFF. Written as DNA, the CDR3 is TGTGCCAGCAGTTTACGCCCGGGAAACACCGGGGAGCTGTTTTTT.

This clone has a handful of counts. This chain joins TRBV7-9 and TRBJ2-4; D possibly uses TRBD1 or TRBD2 (6 bases each). Trimming pared 7 bases from V and 6 bases from J, leaving 16 bases between. The CDR3 spans 14 residues. Germline-derived CDR1 and CDR2 are SEHNR and FQNEAQ (reference sequence). The CDR3 nucleotides read TGTGCCAGCACCGGAAAGGAGGGGGGAAACATTCAGTACTTC. Protein sequence: CASTGKEGGNIQYF.

The chain employs TRBV5-5 and TRBJ2-5; 7 nucleotides line up with TRBD2. The CDR3 is 13 residues long. V trimming: 7 bases; J trimming: 5 bases; junction bases outside the gene matches: 8. Germline V gene lookup returns CDR1 SGHKS and CDR2 YYEKEE (reference sequence). This chain's CDR3 is CASHWTSEETQYF. CDR3 nucleotides: TGTGCCAGCCACTGGACTAGTGAGGAGACCCAGTACTTC.

The V and J genes are TRBV5-1 and TRBJ2-3, with 7 bases aligning to TRBD1. The junction had 10 bases not matched to a gene; V was cut back by 4 bases and J by 2 bases. The germline gives CDR1 SGHRS, CDR2 YFSETQ. This CDR3 is built from 16 residues. This CDR3 is CASSIEGQPYTDTQYF. In DNA form, the CDR3 reads TGCGCCAGCAGCATCGAGGGACAGCCTTACACAGATACGCAGTATTTT.

The V and J genes are TRBV12-5 and TRBJ2-3, with a possible D match to TRBD2 (6 bases). Trimming cost V 7 bases and J 4 bases, with 15 bases left between them. Germline values: CDR1 LGHNT, CDR2 FRNRAP. This CDR3 comprises 14 residues. CDR3 protein: CASARPGDADTQYF. The CDR3 DNA follows: TGTGCTAGTGCCAGGCCGGGGGACGCAGATACGCAGTATTTT.

Concerning this clone itself: The same CDR3 also results from other DNA sequences found in this sample. The V call is TRBV5-1, the J call TRBJ2-5, with D uncertain. The V end lost 5 bases, the J end lost 0 bases, and 5 bases lay between the germline ends. From germline, CDR1 is SGHRS and CDR2 YFSETQ. The CDR3 extends over 12 amino acids. Here the CDR3 DNA reads TGCGCCAGCAGTGGAAACCAAGAGACCCAGTACTTC. As protein: CASSGNQETQYF. The full variable domain, completed using reference TRBV5-1 and TRBJ2-5, is KAGVTQTPRYLIKTRGQQVTLSCSPISGHRSVSWYQQTPGQGLQFLFEYFSETQRNKGNFPGRFSGRQFSNSRSEMNVSTLELGDSALYLCASSGNQETQYFGPGTRLLVL.

This chain links TRBV4-1 with TRBJ1-3; D remains unclear. The CDR3 runs 16 residues. CDR1 is MGHRA and CDR2 is YSYEKL in the germline V gene. V shed 3 bases and J shed 1 base, with 13 bases lying between them. For the CDR3, the DNA is TGCGCCAGCAGCCAGGCCGGACTGACTTCTGGAAACACCATATATTTT. It encodes CASSQAGLTSGNTIYF.

The rearrangement uses TRBV4-1 and TRBJ2-5; D unresolved. Deletions cut 0 bases from V and 5 bases from J, with 13 bases between. The CDR3 runs to 15 residues. From germline, CDR1 is MGHRA and CDR2 YSYEKL. CDR3 region: CASSQEGHLSETQYF. DNA of the CDR3: TGCGCCAGCAGCCAAGAAGGGCACTTAAGTGAGACCCAGTACTTC.

This chain links TRBV5-1 with TRBJ2-3, with 7 bases matching TRBD1. Per germline, CDR1 SGHRS and CDR2 YFSETQ. V gave up 4 bases and J gave up 2 bases; unmatched junction bases: 7. CDR3 length equals 15 residues. CDR3 sequence reads: CASSPGQAYTDTQYF. CDR3 sequence (DNA): TGCGCCAGCAGCCCTGGACAGGCTTACACAGATACGCAGTATTTT.

Regarding this clone: The identical CDR3 is also encoded by other nucleotide sequences in the sample. V gene TRBV30 combines with J gene TRBJ2-5, with a weak D call TRBD2 (6 bases). The CDR3 has 11 residues. Germline CDR1 and CDR2: GTSNPN and SVGIG (reference sequence). Trimming pared 7 bases from V and 2 bases from J, leaving 8 bases between. DNA of the CDR3: TGTGCCTTTCGGGGGCAAGAGACCCAGTACTTC. Amino acid sequence: CAFRGQETQYF.

The chain carries TRBV10-3 and TRBJ2-2, with D hard to call. This CDR3 is 12 amino acids long. Germline CDR1 ENHRY, CDR2 SYGVKD. V lost 10 bases, J lost 1 base, and 7 bases lay in between. This CDR3 reads CATRQNTGELFF. In nucleotides, the CDR3 is TGTGCCACCAGACAGAACACCGGGGAGCTGTTTTTT.

This clone was seen only a few times. Other DNA variants within this sample encode the same CDR3. This chain uses TRBV28 with TRBJ1-5; D call uncertain. V lost 3 bases and J lost 5, with 2 bases in between. CDR3 size: 11 residues. The germline V gene has CDR1 MDHEN and CDR2 SYDVKM. The CDR3 DNA reads TGTGCCAGCAGTTTTGATCAGCCCCAGCATTTT. Amino acid sequence: CASSFDQPQHF. The entire variable domain, with the rest obtained from reference TRBV28 and TRBJ1-5, is as follows: DVKVTQSSRYLVKRTGEKVFLECVQDMDHENMFWYRQDPGLGLRLIYFSYDVKMKEKGDIPEGYSVSREKKERFSLILESASTNQTSMYLCASSFDQPQHFGDGTRLSIL.

This chain joins TRBV18 and TRBJ2-5; TRBD2 matches at 12 bases. Germline lookup yields CDR1 KGHSH and CDR2 LQKENI. Trimming took 2 bases from V and 5 from J; bases not matched to a gene: 3. The CDR3 contains 15 residues. CDR3 bases: TGTGCCAGCTCACCATCGGGGACTAGCGGGGAGACCCAGTACTTC. Its translation is CASSPSGTSGETQYF. The complete variable domain, with remaining parts taken from reference TRBV18 and TRBJ2-5, reads NAGVMQNPRHLVRRRGQEARLRCSPMKGHSHVYWYRQLPEEGLKFMVYLQKENIIDESGMPKERFSAEFPKEGPSILRIQQVVRGDSAAYFCASSPSGTSGETQYFGPGTRLLVL.

The chain recombines TRBV7-2 with TRBJ1-3; D is possibly TRBD1 (5 bases). V dropped 5 bases and J dropped 2 bases, with 16 bases sitting between them. CDR3 length: 16 amino acids. CDR1 SGHTA and CDR2 FQGNSA come from the germline V gene. CDR3 sequence: CASSERGGSAGNTIYF. The DNA of the CDR3 is TGTGCCAGCAGCGAGCGTGGGGGTTCGGCTGGAAACACCATATATTTT.

The genes are TRBV2 and TRBJ1-1; D gene ambiguous. This CDR3 is built from 15 residues. Germline CDR1 reads SNHLY; CDR2 reads FYNNEI. V lost 4 bases and J lost 1, with 13 bases in between. CDR3 region: CASSALRIENTEAFF. The CDR3 DNA reads as TGTGCCAGCAGTGCGTTGCGAATTGAGAACACTGAAGCTTTCTTT.

This clone occurred once. This chain uses TRBV5-5 with TRBJ2-3; 15 bases align to TRBD2. Looked up from germline, CDR1 is SGHKS and CDR2 is YYEKEE (reference sequence). The CDR3 length is 18 residues. With 4 bases clipped from V and 4 bases from J, the junction kept 10 bases outside the gene matches. The CDR3 reads CASSPRPGLAGGSDTQYF. The CDR3 DNA reads TGTGCCAGCAGCCCACGACCGGGACTAGCGGGAGGCTCAGATACGCAGTATTTT.

This chain uses TRBV10-1 with TRBJ2-5, with D hard to call. V was clipped by 2 bases and J by 7 bases, with 5 bases between them. The V gene's germline CDR1 is WNHNN and CDR2 SYGVQD (reference sequence). The CDR3 has 11 residues. CDR3 region: CASSEGRTQYF. The DNA for the CDR3 is TGCGCCAGCAGTGAGGGCCGGACCCAGTACTTC.

The V gene is TRBV29-1, the J gene TRBJ2-7; no clear D. The CDR3 extends over 15 amino acids. Trimming cost V 2 bases and J 0 bases, with 14 bases left between them. Germline loops: CDR1 SQVTM, CDR2 ANQGSEA. The CDR3 sequence is CSVELGNGGSYEQYF. The CDR3 nucleotides read TGCAGCGTTGAATTAGGGAACGGTGGCTCCTACGAGCAGTACTTC.

The J gene is TRBJ2-3, the V gene TRBV11-2; the match to TRBD1 covers 7 bases. This CDR3 has 18 residues. V dropped 1 base and J dropped 3; count of bases not matched to a gene: 13. The germline V gene encodes CDR1 SGHAT and CDR2 FQNNGV. CDR3 loop: CASSLVPWVKGATDTQYF. The DNA for the CDR3 is TGTGCCAGCAGCTTAGTACCCTGGGTGAAGGGGGCAACAGATACGCAGTATTTT.

The chain couples TRBV12-5 to TRBJ2-3; D is tentatively TRBD1 or TRBD2 (7 bases each). The germline V gene has CDR1 LGHNT and CDR2 FRNRAP. This CDR3 comprises 19 residues. Trimming stripped 0 bases from V and 0 bases from J, with 19 bases between. CDR3 in DNA: TGTGCTAGTGGTTTGGTACTTGAGGGCAGGGGGGGTAGCACAGATACGCAGTATTTT. It yields the protein CASGLVLEGRGGSTDTQYF.